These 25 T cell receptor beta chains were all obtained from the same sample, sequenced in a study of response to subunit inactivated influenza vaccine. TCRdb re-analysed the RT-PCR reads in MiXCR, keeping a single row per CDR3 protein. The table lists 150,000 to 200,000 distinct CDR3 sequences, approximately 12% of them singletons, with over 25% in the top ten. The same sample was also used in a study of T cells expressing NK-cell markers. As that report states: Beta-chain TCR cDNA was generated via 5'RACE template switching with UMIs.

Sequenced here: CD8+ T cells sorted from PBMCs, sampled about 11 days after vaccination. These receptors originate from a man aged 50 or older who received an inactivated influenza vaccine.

CDR3 in amino acids: CASSLDGTGELFF. CDR3 in DNA: TGTGCCAGCAGCTTGGATGGGACGGGGGAGCTGTTTTTT. This chain joins TRBV5-4 and TRBJ2-2; possibly TRBD1 or TRBD2 for D (5 bases each). With 0 bases removed from V and 8 bases from J, the gap between germline ends came to 8 bases. The CDR3 is 13 residues long. Germline-derived CDR1 and CDR2 are SGHNT and YYREEE (reference sequence).

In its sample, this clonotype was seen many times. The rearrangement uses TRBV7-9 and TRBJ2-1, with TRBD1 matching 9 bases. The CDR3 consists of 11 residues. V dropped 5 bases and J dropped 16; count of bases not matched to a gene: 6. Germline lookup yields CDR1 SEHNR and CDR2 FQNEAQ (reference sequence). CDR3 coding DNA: TGTGCCAGCAGCCCCCGGGACAGGGTCTTCTTC. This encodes CASSPRDRVFF. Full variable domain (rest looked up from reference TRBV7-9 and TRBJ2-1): DTGVSQNPRHKITKRGQNVTFRCDPISEHNRLYWYRQTLGQGPEFLTYFQNEAQLEKSRLLSDRFSAERPKGSFSTLEIQRTEQGDSAMYLCASSPRDRVFFGPGTRLTVL.

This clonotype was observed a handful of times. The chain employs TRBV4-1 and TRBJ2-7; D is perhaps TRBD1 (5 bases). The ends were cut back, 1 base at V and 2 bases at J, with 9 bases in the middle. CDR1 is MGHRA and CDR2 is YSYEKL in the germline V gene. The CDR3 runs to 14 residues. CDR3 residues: CASSQVQGTYEQYF. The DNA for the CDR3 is TGCGCCAGCAGCCAAGTGCAGGGTACCTACGAGCAGTACTTC.

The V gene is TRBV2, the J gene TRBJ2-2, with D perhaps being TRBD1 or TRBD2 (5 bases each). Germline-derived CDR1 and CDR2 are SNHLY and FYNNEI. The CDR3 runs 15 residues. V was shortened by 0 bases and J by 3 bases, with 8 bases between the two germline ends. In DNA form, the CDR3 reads TGTGCCAGCAGTGAAGCAGGGACGCACACCGGGGAGCTGTTTTTT. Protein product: CASSEAGTHTGELFF.

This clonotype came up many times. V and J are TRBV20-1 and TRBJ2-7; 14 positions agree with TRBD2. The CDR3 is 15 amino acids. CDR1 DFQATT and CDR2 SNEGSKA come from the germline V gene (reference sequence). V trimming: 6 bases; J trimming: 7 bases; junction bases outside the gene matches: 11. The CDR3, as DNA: TGCAGTGCACTAATTCCGGGACTAGCGGGAGAAGAGCAGTACTTC. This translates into CSALIPGLAGEEQYF.

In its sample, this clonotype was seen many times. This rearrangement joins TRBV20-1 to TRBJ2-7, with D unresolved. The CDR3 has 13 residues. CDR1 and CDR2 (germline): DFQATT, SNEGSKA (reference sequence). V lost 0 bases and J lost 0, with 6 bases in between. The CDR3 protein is CSARDWSSYEQYF. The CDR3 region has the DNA TGCAGTGCTAGAGATTGGTCCTCCTACGAGCAGTACTTC.

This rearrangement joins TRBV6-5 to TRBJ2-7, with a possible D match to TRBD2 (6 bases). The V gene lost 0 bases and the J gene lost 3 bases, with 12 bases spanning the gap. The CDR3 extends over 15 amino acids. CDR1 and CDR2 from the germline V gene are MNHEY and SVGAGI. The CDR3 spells CASSYSIGSGYEQYF. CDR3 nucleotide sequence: TGTGCCAGCAGTTACTCGATAGGTAGCGGCTACGAGCAGTACTTC.

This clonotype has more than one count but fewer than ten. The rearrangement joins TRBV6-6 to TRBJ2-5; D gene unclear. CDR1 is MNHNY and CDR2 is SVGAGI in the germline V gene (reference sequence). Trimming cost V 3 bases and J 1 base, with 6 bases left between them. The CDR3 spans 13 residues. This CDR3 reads CASSYYSQETQYF. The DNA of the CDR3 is TGTGCCAGCAGTTATTACAGCCAAGAGACCCAGTACTTC.

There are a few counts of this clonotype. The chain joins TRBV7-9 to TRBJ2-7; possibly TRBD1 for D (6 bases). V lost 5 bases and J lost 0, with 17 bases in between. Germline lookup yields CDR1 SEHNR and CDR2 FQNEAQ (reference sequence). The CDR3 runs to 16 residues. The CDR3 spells CASSAPRGSSSYEQYF. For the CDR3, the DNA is TGTGCCAGCAGCGCCCCCAGGGGTTCGAGCTCCTACGAGCAGTACTTC.

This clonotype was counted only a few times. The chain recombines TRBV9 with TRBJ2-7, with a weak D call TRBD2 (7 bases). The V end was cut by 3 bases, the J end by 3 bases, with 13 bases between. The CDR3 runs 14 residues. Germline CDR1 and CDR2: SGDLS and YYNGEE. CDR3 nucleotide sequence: TGTGCCAGCAGCGGGGGGGGCGGGATCTACGAGCAGTACTTC. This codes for CASSGGGGIYEQYF. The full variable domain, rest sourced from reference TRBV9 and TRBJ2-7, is DSGVTQTPKHLITATGQRVTLRCSPRSGDLSVYWYQQSLDQGLQFLIQYYNGEERAKGNILERFSAQQFPDLHSELNLSSLELGDSALYFCASSGGGGIYEQYFGPGTRLTVT.

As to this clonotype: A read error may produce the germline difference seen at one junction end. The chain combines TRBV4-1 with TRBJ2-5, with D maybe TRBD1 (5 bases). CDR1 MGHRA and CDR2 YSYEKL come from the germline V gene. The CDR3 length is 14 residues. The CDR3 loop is CASSQEGVLETQHF. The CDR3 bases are TGCGCCAGCAGCCAAGAAGGGGTCCTCGAGACCCAGCACTTC.

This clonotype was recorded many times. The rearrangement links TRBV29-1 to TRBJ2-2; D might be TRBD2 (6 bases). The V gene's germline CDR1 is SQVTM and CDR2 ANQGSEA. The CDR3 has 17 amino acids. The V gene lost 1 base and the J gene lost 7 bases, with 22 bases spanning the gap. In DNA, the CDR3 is TGCAGCGTTGAAGTGCCTCCCGGAGGGAAGTTCGACGGGGAGCTGTTTTTT. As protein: CSVEVPPGGKFDGELFF.

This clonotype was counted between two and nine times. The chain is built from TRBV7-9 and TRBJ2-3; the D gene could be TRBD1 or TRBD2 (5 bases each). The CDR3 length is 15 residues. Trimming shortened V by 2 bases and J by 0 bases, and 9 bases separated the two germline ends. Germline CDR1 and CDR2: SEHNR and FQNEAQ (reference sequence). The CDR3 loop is CASSLRDPSTDTQYF. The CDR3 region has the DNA TGTGCCAGCAGCTTACGGGACCCGAGCACAGATACGCAGTATTTT.

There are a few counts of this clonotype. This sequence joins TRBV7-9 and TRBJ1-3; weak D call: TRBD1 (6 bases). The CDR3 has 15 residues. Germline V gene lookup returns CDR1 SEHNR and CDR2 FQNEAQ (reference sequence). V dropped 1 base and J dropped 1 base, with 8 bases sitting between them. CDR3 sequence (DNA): TGTGCCAGCAGCTTAGTGGGGGCATCTGGAAACACCATATATTTT. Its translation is CASSLVGASGNTIYF.

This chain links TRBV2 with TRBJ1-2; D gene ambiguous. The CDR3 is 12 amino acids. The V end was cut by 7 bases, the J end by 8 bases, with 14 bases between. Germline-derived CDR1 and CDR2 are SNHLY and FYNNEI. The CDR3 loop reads CASKGGVGGYTF. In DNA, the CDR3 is TGTGCCAGCAAAGGCGGCGTCGGAGGCTACACCTTC.

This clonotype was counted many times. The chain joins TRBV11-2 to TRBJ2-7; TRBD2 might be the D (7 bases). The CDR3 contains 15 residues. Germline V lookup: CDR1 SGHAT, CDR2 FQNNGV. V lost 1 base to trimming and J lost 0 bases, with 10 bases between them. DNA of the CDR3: TGTGCCAGCAGCTTAGGCGGGGGCCCCTCCTACGAGCAGTACTTC. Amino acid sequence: CASSLGGGPSYEQYF.

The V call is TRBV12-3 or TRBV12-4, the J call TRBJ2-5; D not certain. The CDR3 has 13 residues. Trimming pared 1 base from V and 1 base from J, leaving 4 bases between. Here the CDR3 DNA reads TGTGCCAGCAGTTTAGGGACCCAAGAGACCCAGTACTTC. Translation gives CASSLGTQETQYF.

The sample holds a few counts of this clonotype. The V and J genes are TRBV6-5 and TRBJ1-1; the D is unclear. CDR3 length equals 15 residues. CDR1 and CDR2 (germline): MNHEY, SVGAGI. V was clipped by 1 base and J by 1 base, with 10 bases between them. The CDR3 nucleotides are TGTGCCAGCAGTTACTTCCCACTTGAGAACACTGAAGCTTTCTTT. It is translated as CASSYFPLENTEAFF.

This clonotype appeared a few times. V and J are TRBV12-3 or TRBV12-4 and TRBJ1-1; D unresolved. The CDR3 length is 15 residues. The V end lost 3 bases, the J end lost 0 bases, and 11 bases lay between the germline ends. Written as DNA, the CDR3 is TGTGCCAGCAGTTTCGAGAGTTACATGAACACTGAAGCTTTCTTT. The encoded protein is CASSFESYMNTEAFF.

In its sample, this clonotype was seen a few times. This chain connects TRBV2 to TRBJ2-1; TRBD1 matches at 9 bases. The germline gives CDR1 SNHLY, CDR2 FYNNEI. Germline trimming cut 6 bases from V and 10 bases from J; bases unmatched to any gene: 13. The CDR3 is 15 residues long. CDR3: CASSPGTGRIGEQFF. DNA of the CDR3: TGTGCCAGCAGCCCCGGGACAGGGAGGATTGGAGAGCAGTTCTTC.

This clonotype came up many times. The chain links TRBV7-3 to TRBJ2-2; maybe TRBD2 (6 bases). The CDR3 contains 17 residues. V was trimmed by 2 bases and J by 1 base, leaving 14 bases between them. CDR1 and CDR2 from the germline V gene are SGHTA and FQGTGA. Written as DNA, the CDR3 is TGTGCCAGCAGCTTAGCCCTTGGAGGGGTGAACACCGGGGAGCTGTTTTTT. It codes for CASSLALGGVNTGELFF.

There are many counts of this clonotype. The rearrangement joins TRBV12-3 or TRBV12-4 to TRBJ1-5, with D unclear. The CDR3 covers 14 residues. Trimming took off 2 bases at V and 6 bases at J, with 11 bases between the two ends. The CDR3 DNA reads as TGTGCCAGCAGTTTATACGGGTCAGGTCAGCCCCAGCATTTT. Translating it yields CASSLYGSGQPQHF.

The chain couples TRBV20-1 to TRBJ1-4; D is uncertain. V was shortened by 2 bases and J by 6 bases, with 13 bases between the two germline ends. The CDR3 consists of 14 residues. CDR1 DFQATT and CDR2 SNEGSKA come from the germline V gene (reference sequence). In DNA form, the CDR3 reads TGCAGTGCTAGATTATCCTGGCGGGATGAAAAACTGTTTTTT. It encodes CSARLSWRDEKLFF.

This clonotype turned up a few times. CDR3 amino acids: CASSSPGTTYGYTF. CDR3 in DNA: TGTGCCAGCAGCTCTCCCGGGACAACCTATGGCTACACCTTC. The genes are TRBV6-1 and TRBJ1-2; TRBD1 is a possible D gene (6 bases). The CDR3 has 14 amino acids. The V end lost 6 bases, the J end lost 4 bases, and 15 bases lay between the germline ends. Germline CDR1 MNHNS, CDR2 SASEGT.

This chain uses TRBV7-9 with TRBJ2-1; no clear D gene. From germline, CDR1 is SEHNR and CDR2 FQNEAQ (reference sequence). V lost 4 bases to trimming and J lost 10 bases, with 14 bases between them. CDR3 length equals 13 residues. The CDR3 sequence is CASSSLVGREQFF. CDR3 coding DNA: TGTGCCAGCAGCTCTCTTGTGGGCCGGGAGCAGTTCTTC. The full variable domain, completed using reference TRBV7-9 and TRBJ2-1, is DTGVSQNPRHKITKRGQNVTFRCDPISEHNRLYWYRQTLGQGPEFLTYFQNEAQLEKSRLLSDRFSAERPKGSFSTLEIQRTEQGDSAMYLCASSSLVGREQFFGPGTRLTVL.